Below, 19 T cell receptor beta chains from the same sample are listed, as sequenced in a study of beta chain features in type 1 diabetes. Study outcomes and limitations: TCRB CDR3 length was moderately but significantly reduced in all four CD4+ subsets of Type 1 diabetes patients.

The antigens these receptors bind are not known. Expressed TCRB transcripts were sequenced because the isolated RNA had all been reverse transcribed beforehand. Only in-frame clones appear in the TCRdb table, and some are missing; sequencing was by immunoSEQ multiplex PCR. The sample yields about 99,000 clones, 25% to 35% seen once. Sequencing was carried out using central memory CD4+ T cells from blood. The receptor source for this set is a woman younger than 35 with type 1 diabetes.

This clone was recorded once. CDR3 region: CASSLSWTNNYGYTF. In nucleotides, the CDR3 is TGTGCCAGCAGCTTATCCTGGACAAATAACTATGGCTACACCTTC. The chain links TRBV7-2 to TRBJ1-2, with a tentative D call TRBD1 (5 bases). The CDR3 is 15 amino acids. The germline V gene has CDR1 SGHTA and CDR2 FQGNSA. V was shortened by 2 bases and J by 1 base, with 11 bases between the two germline ends.

The chain uses TRBV28 and TRBJ2-7; TRBD1 aligns across 8 bases. CDR1 and CDR2 from the germline V gene are MDHEN and SYDVKM. J gave up 2 bases and V 3 bases, and 3 bases lay outside the gene matches. The CDR3 has 14 amino acids. CDR3 sequence (DNA): TGTGCCAGCAGTTTGGGACAGGCCGCCTACGAGCAGTACGTC. Its protein is CASSLGQAAYEQYV.

This clone appeared a few times. The rearrangement uses TRBV18 and TRBJ1-1, with D hard to call. The CDR3 has 15 residues. Looked up from germline, CDR1 is KGHSH and CDR2 is LQKENI. Between the trimmed V and J ends, which lost 2 bases and 3 bases, there was a span of 13 bases. For the CDR3, the DNA is TGTGCCAGCTCACCAGCACCCTGGAGCTACACTGAAGCTTTCTTT. It codes for CASSPAPWSYTEAFF.

The J gene is TRBJ2-7, the V gene TRBV4-1, with 9 positions matching TRBD2. Germline CDR1 and CDR2: MGHRA and YSYEKL. After removal of 0 bases from V and 4 bases from J, the junction contained 16 bases not matched to a gene. The CDR3 is 19 residues long. CDR3 DNA: TGCGCCAGCAGCCAAGACCCGTCCAATAGCGGGGGCCACGGGTACGAGCAGTACTTC. It encodes CASSQDPSNSGGHGYEQYF.

V gene TRBV6-1 combines with J gene TRBJ1-2, with 7 bases identical to TRBD1. CDR3 length: 15 amino acids. J gave up 1 base and V 3 bases, and 5 bases lay outside the gene matches. Germline values: CDR1 MNHNS, CDR2 SASEGT. The CDR3 region is CASSDMGQFNYGYTF. CDR3 nucleotides: TGTGCCAGCAGTGACATGGGACAGTTTAACTATGGCTACACCTTC.

The rearrangement uses TRBV12-5 and TRBJ2-1, with 7 nucleotides matching TRBD2. Germline-derived CDR1 and CDR2 are LGHNT and FRNRAP. The CDR3 runs to 13 residues. With V trimmed by 2 bases and J by 8 bases, 3 bases remained unmatched. The CDR3 DNA is TGTGCTAGTGGTTTGACAAGCGGGGATGAGCAGTTCTTC. Its translation is CASGLTSGDEQFF.

The table lists this clone with a few counts. The J gene is TRBJ2-5, the V gene TRBV19; 7 bases are a match to TRBD2. V dropped 1 base and J dropped 2; count of bases not matched to a gene: 7. Germline-derived CDR1 and CDR2 are LNHDA and SQIVND (reference sequence). The CDR3 is 16 residues long. The CDR3, as DNA: TGTGCCAGTAGTATAGTGGCGGGAGTGGGTCAAGAGACCCAGTACTTC. It codes for CASSIVAGVGQETQYF.

The chain carries TRBV5-1 and TRBJ1-2; 8 nucleotides line up with TRBD1. The CDR3 is made up of 18 amino acids. Per the germline V gene, CDR1 is SGHRS and CDR2 is YFSETQ. The V and J ends lost 3 bases and 1 base, in that order; junction bases with no gene match: 14. CDR3 nucleotides: TGCGCCAGCAGCTCGACCCCCGGGACAGGAAATCGTAACTATGGCTACACCTTC. This encodes CASSSTPGTGNRNYGYTF.

The rearrangement links TRBV18 to TRBJ1-5; 7 bases map to TRBD1. Germline loops: CDR1 KGHSH, CDR2 LQKENI. The CDR3 has 16 residues. Germline trimming cut 2 bases from V and 4 bases from J; bases unmatched to any gene: 8. As DNA, the CDR3 is TGTGCCAGCTCACCAGAGGCGGGACAGATGAATCAGCCCCAGCATTTT. Its translation: CASSPEAGQMNQPQHF.

This clone was picked up a small number of times. The CDR3 region has the DNA TGTGCCAGCAGCTTCGCCTCTTCAACTGGGGACTACGAGCAGTACGTC. Translated, it gives CASSFASSTGDYEQYV. The chain uses TRBV11-2 and TRBJ2-7; no reliable D call. CDR3 length equals 16 residues. Trimming stripped 3 bases from V and 3 bases from J, with 18 bases between. Germline CDR1 reads SGHAT; CDR2 reads FQNNGV.

This chain joins TRBV2 and TRBJ1-2; D gene unclear. The CDR3 has 13 amino acids. The ends were cut back, 3 bases at V and 5 bases at J, with 10 bases in the middle. Germline V gene data show CDR1 as SNHLY and CDR2 as FYNNEI. CDR3 nucleotides: TGTGCCAGCAGTGATCCAACTGCATATGGCTACACCTTC. Translation: CASSDPTAYGYTF.

The V call is TRBV4-3, the J call TRBJ2-3; a possible D gene is TRBD2 (6 bases). CDR1 is LGHNA and CDR2 is YSLEER in the germline V gene. The CDR3 length is 14 residues. V lost 5 bases and J lost 6, with 15 bases in between. CDR3 nucleotide sequence: TGCGCCAGCAGCTACCTAGCGTTTGTGGATACGCAGTATTTT. Protein sequence: CASSYLAFVDTQYF.

CDR3 coding DNA: TGTGCCAGCTCACCACCGGACAGCTTAGAAGCTTTCTTT. Residues: CASSPPDSLEAFF. V is TRBV18 and J is TRBJ1-1, with a tentative D call TRBD1 (6 bases). CDR1 is KGHSH and CDR2 is LQKENI in the germline V gene. There are 13 residues in the CDR3. V lost 0 bases and J lost 8, with 10 bases in between.

The V and J genes are TRBV5-1 and TRBJ2-3; TRBD2 matches 7 bases. The CDR3 spans 16 residues. Germline CDR1 reads SGHRS; CDR2 reads YFSETQ. The V gene end was trimmed by 0 bases and the J gene end by 6 bases; junction bases not matched to a gene: 10. The CDR3 DNA reads TGCGCCAGCAGCTTGGTAGTGGCGGGAGAGGCGGATACGCAGTATTTT. It is translated as CASSLVVAGEADTQYF. The full variable domain, its missing parts supplied by reference TRBV5-1 and TRBJ2-3, is KAGVTQTPRYLIKTRGQQVTLSCSPISGHRSVSWYQQTPGQGLQFLFEYFSETQRNKGNFPGRFSGRQFSNSRSEMNVSTLELGDSALYLCASSLVVAGEADTQYFGPGTRLTVL.

A few counts support this clone. The V gene is TRBV7-3, the J gene TRBJ2-1; 7 bases are a match to TRBD2. The CDR3 spans 15 residues. J lost 5 bases, V lost 6 bases, and 10 bases had no gene match. Looked up from germline, CDR1 is SGHTA and CDR2 is FQGTGA. The DNA of the CDR3 is TGTGCCAGCAGTCTTCAAGCGGGGTCTAACAATGAGCAGTTCTTC. Protein product: CASSLQAGSNNEQFF. Looking up the rest from reference TRBV7-3 and TRBJ2-1 gives the full variable domain: GAGVSQTPSNKVTEKGKYVELRCDPISGHTALYWYRQSLGQGPEFLIYFQGTGAADDSGLPNDRFFAVRPEGSVSTLKIQRTERGDSAVYLCASSLQAGSNNEQFFGPGTRLTVL.

V is TRBV6-6 and J is TRBJ1-5; 8 nucleotides agree with TRBD1. The germline gives CDR1 MNHNY, CDR2 SVGAGI (reference sequence). Trimming took 5 bases from V and 1 from J; bases not matched to a gene: 4. CDR3 size: 15 residues. The DNA of the CDR3 is TGTGCCAGCAGTCCGAGACAGGGGAGCAATCAGCCCCAGCATTTT. Translating gives CASSPRQGSNQPQHF.

The chain is built from TRBV19 and TRBJ1-3; D possibly corresponds to TRBD1 (6 bases). V shed 4 bases and J shed 0 bases, with 13 bases lying between them. This CDR3 spans 16 amino acids. Germline V gene lookup returns CDR1 LNHDA and CDR2 SQIVND (reference sequence). CDR3 nucleotides: TGTGCCAGTAGTAGATACGACAGGACCTCTGGAAACACCATATATTTT. Protein sequence: CASSRYDRTSGNTIYF.

This chain links TRBV6-6 with TRBJ1-1; possible D gene TRBD1, 6 bases. V gave up 5 bases and J gave up 1 base, with 11 bases separating them. Germline V gives CDR1 MNHNY, CDR2 SVGAGI (reference sequence). The CDR3 spans 14 residues. The CDR3 nucleotides read TGTGCCAGCAGTCACAGGGTAACGAACACTGAAGCTTTCTTT. Translation: CASSHRVTNTEAFF.

V is TRBV7-3 and J is TRBJ1-1, with 9 nucleotides matching TRBD1. This CDR3 has 19 amino acids. The ends lost 1 base at V and 5 bases at J; junction bases unmatched: 17. Looked up from germline, CDR1 is SGHTA and CDR2 is FQGTGA. CDR3 sequence: CASSLKSPGTGSFGTEAFF. The CDR3 coding sequence is TGTGCCAGCAGCTTAAAATCCCCCGGGACAGGGTCGTTCGGGACTGAAGCTTTCTTT.